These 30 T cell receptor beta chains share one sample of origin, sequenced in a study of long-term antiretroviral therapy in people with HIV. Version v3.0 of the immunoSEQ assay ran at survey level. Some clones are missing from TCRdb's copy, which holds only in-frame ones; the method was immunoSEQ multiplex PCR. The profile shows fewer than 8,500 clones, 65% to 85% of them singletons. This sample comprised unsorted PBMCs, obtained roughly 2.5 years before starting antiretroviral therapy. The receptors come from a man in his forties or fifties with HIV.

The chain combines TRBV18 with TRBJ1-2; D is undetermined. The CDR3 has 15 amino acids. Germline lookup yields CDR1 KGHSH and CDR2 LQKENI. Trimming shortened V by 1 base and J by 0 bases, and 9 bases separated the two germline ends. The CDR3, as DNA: TGTGCCAGCTCACCACGTCGGTTCGCTAACTATGGCTACACCTTC. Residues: CASSPRRFANYGYTF.

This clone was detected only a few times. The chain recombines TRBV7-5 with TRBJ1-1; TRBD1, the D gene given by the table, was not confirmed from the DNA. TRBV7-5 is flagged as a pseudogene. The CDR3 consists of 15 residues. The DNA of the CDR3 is TGTGCCACAAAAGGCACGGGACACAAGAACACTGAAGCTTTCTTT. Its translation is CATKGTGHKNTEAFF.

The CDR3 here is CAWSPGGPRNTEAFF. Written as DNA, the CDR3 is TGTGCCTGGTCACCAGGAGGTCCCAGAAACACTGAAGCTTTCTTT. V gene TRBV30 combines with J gene TRBJ1-1; no clear D gene. CDR1 and CDR2 from the germline V gene are GTSNPN and SVGIG (reference sequence). V lost 5 bases and J lost 2, with 18 bases in between. CDR3 length equals 15 residues. The full variable domain, with the rest looked up from reference TRBV30 and TRBJ1-1, is SQTIHQWPATLVQPVGSPLSLECTVEGTSNPNLYWYRQAAGRGLQLLFYSVGIGQISSEVPQNLSASRPQDRQFILSSKKLLLSDSGFYLCAWSPGGPRNTEAFFGQGTRLTVV.

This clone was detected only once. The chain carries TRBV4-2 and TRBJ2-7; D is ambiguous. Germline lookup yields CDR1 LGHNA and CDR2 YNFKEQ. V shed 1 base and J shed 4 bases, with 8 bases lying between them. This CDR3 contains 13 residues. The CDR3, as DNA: TGTGCCAGCAGCCAAGGGTCAGAGTACGAGCAGTACTTC. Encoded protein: CASSQGSEYEQYF.

The CDR3 region is CASSWDRGPTEAFF. DNA for the CDR3: TGTGCCAGCAGCTGGGACAGGGGTCCCACTGAAGCTTTCTTT. V gene TRBV5-8 combines with J gene TRBJ1-1; TRBD1 aligns across 10 bases. The germline V gene encodes CDR1 SGHTS and CDR2 YDEGEE. The junction had 3 bases not matched to a gene; V was cut back by 3 bases and J by 4 bases. This CDR3 comprises 14 residues. Looking up the rest from reference TRBV5-8 and TRBJ1-1 gives the full variable domain: EAGVTQSPTHLIKTRGQQATLRCSPISGHTSVYWYQQALGLGLQFLLWYDEGEERNRGNFPPRFSGRQFPNYSSELNVNALELEDSALYLCASSWDRGPTEAFFGQGTRLTVV.

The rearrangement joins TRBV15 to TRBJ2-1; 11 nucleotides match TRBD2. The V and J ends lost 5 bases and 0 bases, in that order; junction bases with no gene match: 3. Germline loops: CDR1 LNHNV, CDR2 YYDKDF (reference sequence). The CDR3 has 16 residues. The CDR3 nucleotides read TGTGCCACCAGCCGCGGACTAGCGGGCTCCTACAATGAGCAGTTCTTC. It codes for CATSRGLAGSYNEQFF. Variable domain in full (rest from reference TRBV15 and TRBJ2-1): DAMVIQNPRYQVTQFGKPVTLSCSQTLNHNVMYWYQQKSSQAPKLLFHYYDKDFNNEADTPDNFQSRRPNTSFCFLDIRSPGLGDTAMYLCATSRGLAGSYNEQFFGPGTRLTVL.

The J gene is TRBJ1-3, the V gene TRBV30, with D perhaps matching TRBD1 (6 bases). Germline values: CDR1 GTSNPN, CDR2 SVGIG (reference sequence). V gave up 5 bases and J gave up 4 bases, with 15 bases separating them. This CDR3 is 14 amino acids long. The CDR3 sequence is CAWRARGSGNTIYF. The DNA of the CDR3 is TGTGCCTGGCGTGCCAGGGGTTCGGGAAACACCATATATTTT.

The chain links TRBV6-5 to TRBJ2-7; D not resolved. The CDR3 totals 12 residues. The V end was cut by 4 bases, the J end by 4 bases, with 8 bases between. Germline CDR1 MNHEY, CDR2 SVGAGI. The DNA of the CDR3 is TGTGCCAGCAGTTCCATGGGGTACGAGCAGTACTTC. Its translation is CASSSMGYEQYF.

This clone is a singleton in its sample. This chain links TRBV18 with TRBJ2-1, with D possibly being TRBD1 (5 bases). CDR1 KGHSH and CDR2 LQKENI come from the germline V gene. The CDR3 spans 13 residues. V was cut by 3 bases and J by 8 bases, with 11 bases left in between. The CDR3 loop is CASSPTREHEQFF. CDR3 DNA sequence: TGTGCCAGCTCACCTACCAGGGAACATGAGCAGTTCTTC.

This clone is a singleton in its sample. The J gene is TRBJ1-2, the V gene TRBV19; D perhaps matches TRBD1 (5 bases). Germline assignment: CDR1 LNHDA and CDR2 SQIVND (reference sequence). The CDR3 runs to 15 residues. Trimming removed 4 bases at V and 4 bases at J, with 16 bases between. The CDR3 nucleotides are TGTGCCAGTAGTACCATCGGGACGGACGGCTATGGCTACACCTTC. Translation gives CASSTIGTDGYGYTF.

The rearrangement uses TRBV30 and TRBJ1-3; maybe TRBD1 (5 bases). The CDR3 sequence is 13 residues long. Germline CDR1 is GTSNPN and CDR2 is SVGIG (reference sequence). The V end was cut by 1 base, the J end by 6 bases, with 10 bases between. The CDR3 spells CAWSEGRINTIYF. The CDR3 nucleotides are TGTGCCTGGAGTGAGGGACGGATAAACACCATATATTTT.

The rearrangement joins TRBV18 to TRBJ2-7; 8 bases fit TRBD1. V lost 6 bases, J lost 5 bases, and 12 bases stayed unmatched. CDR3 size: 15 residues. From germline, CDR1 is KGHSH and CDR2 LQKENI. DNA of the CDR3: TGTGCCAGCTCCCGAGAGGACAGGGTTCTTGACGAGCAGTACTTC. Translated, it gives CASSREDRVLDEQYF.

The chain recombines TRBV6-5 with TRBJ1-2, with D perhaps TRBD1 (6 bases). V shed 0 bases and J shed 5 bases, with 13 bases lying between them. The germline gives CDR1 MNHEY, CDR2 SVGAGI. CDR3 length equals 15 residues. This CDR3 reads CASSYSQGFWYGYTF. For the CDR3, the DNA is TGTGCCAGCAGTTACTCGCAGGGGTTTTGGTATGGCTACACCTTC.

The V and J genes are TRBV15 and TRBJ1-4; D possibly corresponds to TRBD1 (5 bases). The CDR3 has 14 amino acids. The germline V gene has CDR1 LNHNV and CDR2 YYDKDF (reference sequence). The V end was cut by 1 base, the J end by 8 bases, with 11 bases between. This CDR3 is CATSRARAGEKLFF. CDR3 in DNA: TGTGCCACCAGCAGAGCCAGGGCAGGGGAAAAACTGTTTTTT.

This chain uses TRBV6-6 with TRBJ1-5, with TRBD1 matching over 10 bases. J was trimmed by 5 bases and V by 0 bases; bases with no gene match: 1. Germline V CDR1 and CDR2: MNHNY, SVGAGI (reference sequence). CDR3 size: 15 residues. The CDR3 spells CASSYSGQGDQPQHF. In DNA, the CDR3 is TGTGCCAGCAGTTACTCCGGACAGGGGGATCAGCCCCAGCATTTT.

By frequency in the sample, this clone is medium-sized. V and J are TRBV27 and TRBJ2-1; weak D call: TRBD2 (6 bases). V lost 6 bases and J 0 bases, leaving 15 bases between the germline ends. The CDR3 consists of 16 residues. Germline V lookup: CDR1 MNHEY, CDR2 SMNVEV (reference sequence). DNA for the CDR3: TGTGCCAGCAGCCCCAGGGACGGGGGCTCCTACAATGAGCAGTTCTTC. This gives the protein CASSPRDGGSYNEQFF.

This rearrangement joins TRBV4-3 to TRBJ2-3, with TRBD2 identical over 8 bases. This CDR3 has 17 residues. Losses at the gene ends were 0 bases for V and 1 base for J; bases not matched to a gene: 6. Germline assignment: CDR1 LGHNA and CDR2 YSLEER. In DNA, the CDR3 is TGCGCCAGCAGCCAAGAGGCGGGGGGCCGGGGCACAGATACGCAGTATTTT. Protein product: CASSQEAGGRGTDTQYF.

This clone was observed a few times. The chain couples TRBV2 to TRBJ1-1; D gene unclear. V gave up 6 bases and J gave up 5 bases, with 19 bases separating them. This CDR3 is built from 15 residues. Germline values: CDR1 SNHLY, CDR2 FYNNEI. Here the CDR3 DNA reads TGTGCCAGCAGCCCAAGTTCGGTGTCGGGAACTGAAGCTTTCTTT. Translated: CASSPSSVSGTEAFF.

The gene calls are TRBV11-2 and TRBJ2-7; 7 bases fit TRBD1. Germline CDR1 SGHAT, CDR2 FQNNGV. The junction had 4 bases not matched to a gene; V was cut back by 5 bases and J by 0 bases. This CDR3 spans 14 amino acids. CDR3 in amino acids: CASSLDRLSYEQYF. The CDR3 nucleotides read TGTGCCAGCAGCCTGGACAGGCTCTCCTACGAGCAGTACTTC. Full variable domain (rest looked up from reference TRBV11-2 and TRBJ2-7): EAGVAQSPRYKIIEKRQSVAFWCNPISGHATLYWYQQILGQGPKLLIQFQNNGVVDDSQLPKDRFSAERLKGVDSTLKIQPAKLEDSAVYLCASSLDRLSYEQYFGPGTRLTVT.

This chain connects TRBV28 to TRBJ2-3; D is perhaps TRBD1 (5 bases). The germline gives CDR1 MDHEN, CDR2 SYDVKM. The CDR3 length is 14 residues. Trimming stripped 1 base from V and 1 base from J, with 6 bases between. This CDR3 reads CASSLLQGTDTQYF. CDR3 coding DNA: TGTGCCAGCAGTTTATTACAGGGCACAGATACGCAGTATTTT.

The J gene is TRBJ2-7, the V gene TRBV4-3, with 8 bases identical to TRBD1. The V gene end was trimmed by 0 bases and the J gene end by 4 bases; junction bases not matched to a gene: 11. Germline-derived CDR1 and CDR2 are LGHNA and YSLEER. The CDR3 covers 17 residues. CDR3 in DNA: TGCGCCAGCAGCCAAGATCGGACAGGGAGGCCCCTATACGAGCAGTACTTC. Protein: CASSQDRTGRPLYEQYF.

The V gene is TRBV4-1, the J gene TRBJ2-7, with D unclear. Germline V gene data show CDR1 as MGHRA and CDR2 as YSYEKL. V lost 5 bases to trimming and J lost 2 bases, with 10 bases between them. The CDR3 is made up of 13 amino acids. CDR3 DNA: TGCGCCAGCAGCGAACTTGGGGCCTACGAGCAGTACTTC. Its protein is CASSELGAYEQYF.

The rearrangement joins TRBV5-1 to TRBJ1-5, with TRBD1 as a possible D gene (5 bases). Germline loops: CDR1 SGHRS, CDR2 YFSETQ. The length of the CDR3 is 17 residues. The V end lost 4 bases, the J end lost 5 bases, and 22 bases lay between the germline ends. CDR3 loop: CASSLGAGGQGYQPQHF. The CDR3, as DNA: TGCGCCAGCAGCCTTGGGGCCGGTGGGCAGGGCTATCAGCCCCAGCATTTT.

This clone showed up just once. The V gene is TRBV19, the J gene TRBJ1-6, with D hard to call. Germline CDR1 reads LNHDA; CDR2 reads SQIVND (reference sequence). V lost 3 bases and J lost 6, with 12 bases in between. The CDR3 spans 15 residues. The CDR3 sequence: CASSISSISNSPLHF. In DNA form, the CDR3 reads TGTGCCAGTAGTATTTCGTCCATATCTAATTCACCCCTCCACTTT. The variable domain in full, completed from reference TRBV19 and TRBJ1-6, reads DGGITQSPKYLFRKEGQNVTLSCEQNLNHDAMYWYRQDPGQGLRLIYYSQIVNDFQKGDIAEGYSVSREKKESFPLTVTSAQKNPTAFYLCASSISSISNSPLHFGNGTRLTVT.

This CDR3 is CASSLGGQGTNEKLFF. The CDR3 nucleotides read TGTGCCAGCAGCTTAGGGGGACAGGGGACTAATGAAAAACTGTTTTTT. V is TRBV7-9 and J is TRBJ1-4; 10 nucleotides agree with TRBD1. The V gene end was trimmed by 1 base and the J gene end by 2 bases; junction bases not matched to a gene: 1. This CDR3 is 16 amino acids long. In germline, CDR1 is SEHNR, CDR2 FQNEAQ (reference sequence).

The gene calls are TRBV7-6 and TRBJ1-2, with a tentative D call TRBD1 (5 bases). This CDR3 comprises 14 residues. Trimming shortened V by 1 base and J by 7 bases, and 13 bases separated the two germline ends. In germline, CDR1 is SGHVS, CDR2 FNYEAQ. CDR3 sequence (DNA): TGTGCCAGCAGCTTAGATCGGGCAGGGCTTGGCTACACCTTC. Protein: CASSLDRAGLGYTF.

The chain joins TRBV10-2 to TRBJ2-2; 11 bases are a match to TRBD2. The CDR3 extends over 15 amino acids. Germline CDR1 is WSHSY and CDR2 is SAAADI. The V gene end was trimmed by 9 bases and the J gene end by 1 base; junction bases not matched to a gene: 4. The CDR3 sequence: CARLTSGGNTGELFF. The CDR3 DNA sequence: TGCGCCAGGCTTACTAGCGGGGGGAACACCGGGGAGCTGTTTTTT.

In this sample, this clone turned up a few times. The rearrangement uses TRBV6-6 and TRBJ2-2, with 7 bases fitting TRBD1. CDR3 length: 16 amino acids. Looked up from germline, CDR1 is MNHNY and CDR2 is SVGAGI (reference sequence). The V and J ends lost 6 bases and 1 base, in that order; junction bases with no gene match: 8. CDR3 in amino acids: CASRPRQGENTGELFF. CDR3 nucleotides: TGTGCCAGCAGACCCCGACAGGGAGAGAACACCGGGGAGCTGTTTTTT.

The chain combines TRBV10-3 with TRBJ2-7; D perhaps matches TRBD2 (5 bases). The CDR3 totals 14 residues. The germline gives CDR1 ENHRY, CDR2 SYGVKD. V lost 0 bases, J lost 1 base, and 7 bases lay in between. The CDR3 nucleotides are TGTGCCATCAGTGAGTCTGGGGAGTCCTACGAGCAGTACTTC. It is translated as CAISESGESYEQYF.

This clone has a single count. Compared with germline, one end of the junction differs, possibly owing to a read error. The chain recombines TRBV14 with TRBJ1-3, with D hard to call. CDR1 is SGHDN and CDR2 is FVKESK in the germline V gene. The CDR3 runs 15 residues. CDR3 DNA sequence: TGTGTCAGCAGCCAAATCGTAGGTTCCGGAAACACCATATATTTT. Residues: CVSSQIVGSGNTIYF.